This TCR beta chain was sequenced in a study of T cell repertoires in cytomegalovirus infection (dated by TCRdb to the late 2010s). In the study overall: Recently identified HLA-C-restricted CMV epitopes, whose presentation resists viral immunomodulation, were targeted by peptide stimulations together with well-studied HLA-B-restricted epitopes. Because public TCR beta signatures pointed to carriage of CMV infection together with the matching HLA type, the HLA type of each donor mattered for the analysis.

Trimming leaves V shorter by 4 bases and J shorter by 1 base, with the junction holding 6 bases beyond the gene matches. CDR1 and CDR2 (SGHTS, YDEGEE) derive from the germline V gene. The CDR3 measures 15 amino acids from cysteine to phenylalanine. The only DNA kept is the CDR3, 45 bases in frame from the first base. Study-wide findings and limitations: Cumulative frequency of public TCR beta family members discriminated carriers of CMV infection plus the relevant HLA type in this cohort and an independent roughly 350-donor cohort. The ex vivo response was dominated by HLA-C-restricted CMV-specific TCR beta clonotypes, which also provided the single most frequent clonotype in two of eight donors.

As to this clonotype: Its recognized antigen is unknown. Within one base of it there is no much larger clone, and no base qualities were kept.

The intended sense of this specimen's treatment or condition label: in vitro stimulation with specific CMV peptide epitopes to enrich CMV-specific T cells. The instrument was an Illumina HiSeq 1500. TCRdb redid the processing of the public reads, applying fastp at Q25 and MiXCR, and retained in-frame beta chains. Identical CDR3 protein sequences are pooled into one entry, listed with their most common genes and DNA. A total of fewer than 950,000 distinct CDR3 sequences appear in this sample, approximately 30% of them only once. The ten largest account for around 12% of the sample. This TCR derives from a human donor in good health (CMV status not recorded). Some clones in this sample may be carry-over from other donors' samples. Sequencing used cultured CD8+ T cells from PBMCs, obtained from culture after CMV antigen stimulation. The chain is assembled from TRBV5-8 and TRBJ1-1; 8 central nucleotides agree with TRBD1. DNA sequence: TGTGCCAGCAGCAACTGGGACAGGACGAACACTGAAGCTTTCTTT. It specifies CASSNWDRTNTEAFF.